Reported below is one TCR beta chain. Its antigen is unidentified. The source of the sample is a study of cytomegalovirus exposure and HLA in healthy donors. Overall study context: Sequencing of some 200 million T cells in an earlier analysis found under 120 million unique TCR beta sequences. The study's findings and limits: In a later analysis, TCR beta V- and J-gene trimming was associated with a missense DCLRE1C variant.

Healthy bone marrow donors made up the cohort. CDR1 and CDR2 from the germline V gene are SGHRS and YFSETQ. The CDR3 runs to 17 residues. With 4 bases clipped from V and 2 bases from J, the junction kept 9 bases outside the gene matches. This PCR relied on a set of 60 Vbeta primers and 13 Jbeta primers. Clones were sequenced by immunoSEQ multiplex PCR, and TCRdb holds only the in-frame ones, with some missing. The repertoire holds 150,000 to 200,000 clones, with roughly 70% as singletons. The receptor comes from a man aged 35 to 55 in good health and CMV-seropositive. Sequenced: PBMCs. This chain joins TRBV5-1 and TRBJ2-2; 9 bases match TRBD1. CDR3 residues: CASSPRPTGGNTGELFF. In DNA form, the CDR3 reads TGCGCCAGCAGCCCAAGACCTACAGGGGGCAACACCGGGGAGCTGTTTTTT.